These 26 T cell receptor beta chains were sequenced from one sample in a study of cytomegalovirus exposure and HLA in healthy donors. Clones were sequenced by immunoSEQ multiplex PCR, and TCRdb holds only the in-frame ones, with some missing. This table has some 180,000 clones, 86% appearing once. The sequenced material came from PBMCs. Source of these receptors: a man under 40 in good health and CMV-seropositive.

This chain links TRBV11-3 with TRBJ2-3; D possibly matches TRBD1 or TRBD2 (5 bases each). V lost 5 bases, J lost 4 bases, and 13 bases lay in between. The CDR3 runs to 14 residues. Germline V lookup: CDR1 SGHNT, CDR2 YENEEA. CDR3 loop: CASSLLRGADTQYF. In nucleotides, the CDR3 is TGTGCCAGCAGCCTTCTCCGAGGGGCAGATACGCAGTATTTT.

The rearrangement uses TRBV7-9 and TRBJ2-7; maybe TRBD2 (5 bases). The CDR3 covers 18 residues. V was cut by 0 bases and J by 2 bases, with 20 bases left in between. Germline CDR1 reads SEHNR; CDR2 reads FQNEAQ (reference sequence). CDR3 DNA sequence: TGTGCCAGCAGCTTAGCTCCAGAGGCCGGGGTGCGGACCTACGAGCAGTACTTC. Encoded protein: CASSLAPEAGVRTYEQYF.

Details on this clone: This sample also contains other DNA sequences that code for the same CDR3. This rearrangement joins TRBV11-2 to TRBJ2-7, with 7 bases that match TRBD1. In germline, CDR1 is SGHAT, CDR2 FQNNGV. The V gene end was trimmed by 3 bases and the J gene end by 2 bases; junction bases not matched to a gene: 1. The CDR3 is made up of 13 amino acids. The CDR3 bases are TGTGCCAGCAGCTTCGGACAGGCCTACGAGCAGTACTTC. Protein product: CASSFGQAYEQYF.

This chain links TRBV19 with TRBJ1-1; 7 bases map to TRBD1. The CDR3 length is 15 residues. V lost 4 bases and J lost 1; bases outside the gene matches: 6. CDR1 and CDR2 (germline): LNHDA, SQIVND (reference sequence). The CDR3 here is CASSKGQRSNTEAFF. CDR3 nucleotide sequence: TGTGCCAGTAGTAAGGGACAGAGATCGAACACTGAAGCTTTCTTT.

In its sample, this clone was seen once. V is TRBV6-5 and J is TRBJ2-3; D possibly corresponds to TRBD1 (5 bases). This CDR3 contains 14 residues. From germline, CDR1 is MNHEY and CDR2 SVGAGI. The V end lost 6 bases, the J end lost 1 base, and 11 bases lay between the germline ends. The CDR3 nucleotides are TGTGCCAGCAGGGGCCTCAGGGGCACAGATACGCAGTATTTT. Translated: CASRGLRGTDTQYF.

This clone came up a few times. The chain uses TRBV25-1 and TRBJ1-4; D unclear. The CDR3 loop spans 14 amino acids. Germline CDR1 MGHDK, CDR2 SYGVNS. V shed 2 bases and J shed 7 bases, with 11 bases lying between them. CDR3 sequence (DNA): TGTGCCAGCAGTGAAACTTCTAATGTTGAAAAACTGTTTTTT. Protein: CASSETSNVEKLFF.

CDR3 sequence (DNA): TGTGCCAGCAGCTTGCTCGCGACTAGCATCGAGCAGTACTTC. This codes for CASSLLATSIEQYF. This rearrangement joins TRBV5-6 to TRBJ2-7, with 7 bases that match TRBD2. CDR1 and CDR2 from the germline V gene are SGHDT and YYEEEE. V was pared by 1 base and J by 6 bases, with 7 bases of the junction left unmatched. This CDR3 comprises 14 residues.

This clone was observed a handful of times. The genes are TRBV25-1 and TRBJ1-6; D possibly corresponds to TRBD1 (6 bases). In germline, CDR1 is MGHDK, CDR2 SYGVNS. The CDR3 length is 14 residues. Trimming removed 6 bases at V and 9 bases at J, with 15 bases between. CDR3: CASSQTGSGSPLHF. DNA of the CDR3: TGTGCCAGCAGCCAAACAGGGAGTGGTTCACCCCTCCACTTT. Combining the CDR3 with reference TRBV25-1 and TRBJ1-6 gives the whole variable domain EADIYQTPRYLVIGTGKKITLECSQTMGHDKMYWYQQDPGMELHLIHYSYGVNSTEKGDLSSESTVSRIRTEHFPLTLESARPSHTSQYLCASSQTGSGSPLHFGNGTRLTVT.

The V gene is TRBV5-4, the J gene TRBJ1-4; TRBD1 matches 7 bases. The V gene end was trimmed by 4 bases and the J gene end by 4 bases; junction bases not matched to a gene: 4. Germline CDR1 SGHNT, CDR2 YYREEE (reference sequence). CDR3 length: 14 amino acids. CDR3 DNA: TGTGCCAGCAGCACGACAGGGCATAATGAAAAACTGTTTTTT. It translates to CASSTTGHNEKLFF.

The chain joins TRBV18 to TRBJ2-7; the D gene is possibly TRBD1 (6 bases). Trimming removed 5 bases at V and 2 bases at J, with 13 bases between. Germline CDR1 and CDR2: KGHSH and LQKENI. This CDR3 comprises 14 residues. The DNA for the CDR3 is TGTGCCAGCTCAATCTCAGGGGACCCCTACGAGCAGTACTTC. It yields the protein CASSISGDPYEQYF.

The V and J genes are TRBV6-1 and TRBJ2-3, with 10 bases identical to TRBD2. CDR1 is MNHNS and CDR2 is SASEGT in the germline V gene. The CDR3 sequence is 17 residues long. After removal of 4 bases from V and 0 bases from J, the junction contained 7 bases not matched to a gene. DNA of the CDR3: TGTGCCAGCAGTGGGCTAGCGGGAGTCTCTAGCACAGATACGCAGTATTTT. Protein sequence: CASSGLAGVSSTDTQYF.

This rearrangement joins TRBV10-1 to TRBJ2-7; 8 nucleotides agree with TRBD2. V lost 3 bases to trimming and J lost 7 bases; unmatched junction nucleotides: 8. In germline, CDR1 is WNHNN, CDR2 SYGVQD (reference sequence). The CDR3 contains 14 residues. The CDR3 protein is CASSDETSEIEQYF. Written as DNA, the CDR3 is TGCGCCAGCAGTGATGAGACTAGCGAAATAGAGCAGTACTTC.

This chain connects TRBV5-6 to TRBJ2-7; 10 bases align to TRBD1. After removal of 0 bases from V and 5 bases from J, the junction contained 5 bases not matched to a gene. Germline CDR1 is SGHDT and CDR2 is YYEEEE. The CDR3 runs to 15 residues. The CDR3 region has the DNA TGTGCCAGCAGCTTGGGACAGGGGGCTCGGAACGAGCAGTACTTC. Translated: CASSLGQGARNEQYF. Variable domain in full (rest from reference TRBV5-6 and TRBJ2-7): DAGVTQSPTHLIKTRGQQVTLRCSPKSGHDTVSWYQQALGQGPQFIFQYYEEEERQRGNFPDRFSGHQFPNYSSELNVNALLLGDSALYLCASSLGQGARNEQYFGPGTRLTVT.

The chain is built from TRBV4-2 and TRBJ2-4; D might be TRBD1 (6 bases). Trimming left V 1 base short and J 2 bases short, with 18 bases between. This CDR3 comprises 18 residues. Germline V gene data show CDR1 as LGHNA and CDR2 as YNFKEQ. The CDR3 reads CASSQVTAGAGSKNIQYF. The CDR3 nucleotides are TGTGCCAGCAGCCAAGTAACGGCAGGGGCCGGGTCCAAAAACATTCAGTACTTC.

The gene calls are TRBV5-1 and TRBJ2-7; unclear D gene. V lost 0 bases to trimming and J lost 4 bases, with 5 bases between them. Germline V CDR1 and CDR2: SGHRS, YFSETQ. CDR3 length: 12 amino acids. This CDR3 is CASSLEAYEQYF. The CDR3 DNA reads as TGCGCCAGCAGCTTGGAGGCGTACGAGCAGTACTTC.

The chain combines TRBV7-2 with TRBJ2-3, with TRBD1 identical over 7 bases. The CDR3 covers 15 residues. Losses at the gene ends were 5 bases for V and 6 bases for J; bases not matched to a gene: 11. Germline V lookup: CDR1 SGHTA, CDR2 FQGNSA. This CDR3 is CASSPQGVGSDTQYF. The CDR3 DNA is TGTGCCAGCAGCCCTCAGGGGGTGGGGTCGGATACGCAGTATTTT.

Only one count was recorded for this clone. The V call is TRBV27, the J call TRBJ2-3; 9 bases map to TRBD2. The length of the CDR3 is 17 residues. J gave up 4 bases and V 5 bases, and 13 bases lay outside the gene matches. Germline CDR1 is MNHEY and CDR2 is SMNVEV (reference sequence). CDR3: CASSLMVGRGGPDTQYF. As DNA, the CDR3 is TGTGCCAGCAGTCTGATGGTGGGGCGGGGGGGCCCAGATACGCAGTATTTT.

The CDR3 here is CASKKGQGELFF. The DNA for the CDR3 is TGTGCCAGCAAGAAGGGGCAAGGGGAGCTGTTTTTT. V usage is TRBV6-5 and J usage is TRBJ2-2; perhaps TRBD1 as D (5 bases). The germline gives CDR1 MNHEY, CDR2 SVGAGI. This CDR3 is built from 12 residues. Trimming took 7 bases from V and 8 from J, leaving 11 bases between them.

This clone turned up a few times. This chain connects TRBV6-5 to TRBJ1-1; D not certain. V lost 0 bases and J 10 bases, leaving 9 bases between the germline ends. This CDR3 is 12 amino acids long. Germline V lookup: CDR1 MNHEY, CDR2 SVGAGI. As DNA, the CDR3 is TGTGCCAGCAGTTACTCGGAGGGTTCAGCTTTCTTT. It specifies CASSYSEGSAFF.

The CDR3 region has the DNA TGTGCACGAAGGAAGCCCCAGCATTTT. Translating it yields CARRKPQHF. J is TRBJ1-5 and V is TRBV21-1. TRBV21-1 is termed a pseudogene. The CDR3 runs 9 residues.

The chain has TRBV28 and TRBJ1-1, with D maybe TRBD1 (6 bases). Trimming took off 4 bases at V and 4 bases at J, with 16 bases between the two ends. Germline assignment: CDR1 MDHEN and CDR2 SYDVKM. The CDR3 totals 15 residues. CDR3 DNA: TGTGCCAGCAGTTCCCAGGGGTATGGTGGCACTGAAGCTTTCTTT. It codes for CASSSQGYGGTEAFF.

The chain combines TRBV5-1 with TRBJ2-1; D is perhaps TRBD1 (6 bases). The germline V gene encodes CDR1 SGHRS and CDR2 YFSETQ. The V gene lost 5 bases and the J gene lost 10 bases, with 19 bases spanning the gap. The length of the CDR3 is 14 residues. CDR3: CASRPDGPTGEQFF. The CDR3 coding sequence is TGCGCCAGCAGGCCAGACGGGCCCACAGGGGAGCAGTTCTTC.

The chain joins TRBV20-1 to TRBJ1-2; D is ambiguous. The CDR3 sequence is 11 residues long. Germline V lookup: CDR1 DFQATT, CDR2 SNEGSKA (reference sequence). The CDR3 sequence is CNDTRGASYTF. The CDR3 DNA sequence: TGCAACGACACTCGAGGTGCTAGCTACACCTTC.

The genes are TRBV7-3 and TRBJ2-3; D remains unclear. Germline-derived CDR1 and CDR2 are SGHTA and FQGTGA. The CDR3 extends over 14 amino acids. V lost 1 base and J lost 5, with 10 bases in between. CDR3 in amino acids: CASSLSSAEDTQYF. The DNA of the CDR3 is TGTGCCAGCAGCTTAAGTTCCGCCGAAGATACGCAGTATTTT.

This clone was recorded once. The chain has TRBV5-1 and TRBJ1-2, with D hard to call. Trimming shortened V by 4 bases and J by 3 bases, and 13 bases separated the two germline ends. The CDR3 has 14 residues. From germline, CDR1 is SGHRS and CDR2 YFSETQ. CDR3 residues: CASSVREGDYGYTF. DNA for the CDR3: TGCGCCAGCAGCGTGCGGGAGGGCGACTATGGCTACACCTTC. Based on the CDR3 plus reference TRBV5-1 and TRBJ1-2, the full variable domain is KAGVTQTPRYLIKTRGQQVTLSCSPISGHRSVSWYQQTPGQGLQFLFEYFSETQRNKGNFPGRFSGRQFSNSRSEMNVSTLELGDSALYLCASSVREGDYGYTFGSGTRLTVV.

The rearrangement joins TRBV2 to TRBJ1-2; D gene uncertain. CDR3 length equals 12 residues. CDR1 is SNHLY, CDR2 FYNNEI, per germline. V was clipped by 8 bases and J by 8 bases, with 15 bases between them. DNA for the CDR3: TGTGCCAGCCCGTCGGGGTGGACGGGCTACACCTTC. Translating it yields CASPSGWTGYTF.